This T cell receptor beta chain was sequenced during a study of blood T cell repertoires in COVID-19. Study background: Samples of COVID-19 (acute and convalescent) were obtained from the United States, Italy and Spain.

This clone was seen a few times. Per the original data handling: It was from reference gene primer amplification that nucleated cell counts were estimated. TCRdb keeps only in-frame clones here, not all; method: immunoSEQ multiplex PCR. V and J calls and clone size are copied from that table; D and trimming were computed from the DNA. This table holds approximately 160,000 clones, about 83% found once. J was trimmed by 1 base and V by 6 bases; bases with no gene match: 5. Germline CDR1 and CDR2: SNHLY and FYNNEI. CDR3 length: 15 residues. The rearrangement links TRBV2 to TRBJ1-5, with TRBD1 matching over 8 bases. The source material was peripheral blood. The source is a man aged 55 to 70 with acute or convalescent COVID-19. The CDR3 region is CASRQGGGSNQPQHF. The CDR3 DNA reads as TGTGCCAGCAGACAGGGGGGAGGAAGCAATCAGCCCCAGCATTTT.